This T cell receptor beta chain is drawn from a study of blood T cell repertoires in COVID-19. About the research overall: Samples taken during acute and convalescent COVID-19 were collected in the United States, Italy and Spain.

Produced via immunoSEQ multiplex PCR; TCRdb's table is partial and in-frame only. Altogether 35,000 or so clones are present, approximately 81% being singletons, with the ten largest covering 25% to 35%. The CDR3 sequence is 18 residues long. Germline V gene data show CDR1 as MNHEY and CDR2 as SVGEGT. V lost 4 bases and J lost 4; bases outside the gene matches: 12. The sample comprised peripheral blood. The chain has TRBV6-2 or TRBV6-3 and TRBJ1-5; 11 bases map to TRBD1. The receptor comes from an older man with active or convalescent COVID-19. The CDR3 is CASSSSRGQGARNQPQHF. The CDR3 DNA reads TGTGCCAGCAGTTCCTCGCGAGGACAGGGGGCGCGGAATCAGCCCCAGCATTTT.